Reported below is one T cell receptor beta chain. Cohort allocation depended upon clinical history that participants reported. The record originates from a study of blood T cell repertoires in COVID-19. Generated by immunoSEQ multiplex PCR, the TCRdb table keeps only in-frame clones and is missing some. The sample includes about 130,000 clones, just under 85% of them seen just once. The sequenced sample consisted of PBMCs or T cells enriched from blood (not recorded which). The TCR originated in a man aged 50-59 years who had recovered from COVID-19.

CDR3 in DNA: TGTGCCAGCTCACCAAGGGCCCAGGGGGCCTTTGGTTCACCCCTCCACTTT. It translates to CASSPRAQGAFGSPLHF. The chain combines TRBV18 with TRBJ1-6, with 8 nucleotides matching TRBD1. The junction had 12 bases not matched to a gene; V was cut back by 2 bases and J by 9 bases. This CDR3 has 17 amino acids. Germline V gene data show CDR1 as KGHSH and CDR2 as LQKENI.